The rows below give T cell receptor beta chains drawn from one sample of a study of regulatory T cells in long-lasting Graves disease. TCRdb passed the multiplex PCR reads through MiXCR, listing each CDR3 protein once. The table has more than 450,000 distinct CDR3 sequences, 15% to 20% seen once. A further study also used this sample, focusing on T cells in Graves' hyperthyroidism and ophthalmopathy.

Sequences were derived from peripheral blood mononuclear cells (PBMCs), sampled at new diagnosis, from a patient treated with antithyroid drugs. These receptors were taken from a man aged 35 to 55 with Graves disease. CDR3s include the opening cysteine and the closing phenylalanine or tryptophan. D genes are given only for firm matches. Clone size appears in some rows only: once, few, many, or a class for an expanded clone.

j_call: TRBJ2-5
v_call: TRBV29-1
d_call: NA
clone_size: few
cdr3_aa: CSAYGASSSETQYF
cdr3_nt: TGCAGCGCCTATGGGGCCTCGAGCTCGGAGACCCAGTACTTC

j_call: TRBJ2-1
v_call: TRBV20-1
d_call: NA
clone_size: few
cdr3_aa: CSARDRSFSYNEQFF
cdr3_nt: TGCAGTGCTAGAGATAGGTCGTTCTCCTACAATGAGCAGTTCTTC

j_call: TRBJ1-5
v_call: TRBV28
d_call: NA
clone_size: NA
cdr3_aa: CATKGRVHQPQHF
cdr3_nt: TGTGCCACCAAGGGCAGGGTGCATCAGCCCCAGCATTTT

j_call: TRBJ2-7
v_call: TRBV2
d_call: TRBD1
clone_size: many
cdr3_aa: CASSAGQAPYEQYF
cdr3_nt: TGTGCCAGCAGTGCGGGACAGGCCCCCTACGAGCAGTACTTC

j_call: TRBJ2-7
v_call: TRBV2
d_call: TRBD1
clone_size: many
cdr3_aa: CASNRGLAYEQYF
cdr3_nt: TGTGCCAGCAACAGGGGGCTGGCCTACGAGCAGTACTTC

j_call: TRBJ1-2
v_call: TRBV20-1
d_call: NA
clone_size: NA
cdr3_aa: CSAPDNYGYTF
cdr3_nt: TGCAGTGCTCCAGATAACTATGGCTACACCTTC

j_call: TRBJ2-7
v_call: TRBV20-1
d_call: TRBD1
clone_size: NA
cdr3_aa: CSASRGDRGCSSYEQYF
cdr3_nt: TGCAGTGCTAGTAGGGGGGACAGGGGCTGCAGCTCCTACGAGCAGTACTTC

j_call: TRBJ2-4
v_call: TRBV20-1
d_call: NA
clone_size: NA
cdr3_aa: CSARKEGTKNIQYF
cdr3_nt: TGCAGTGCTAGGAAGGAGGGTACCAAAAACATTCAGTACTTC

j_call: TRBJ2-3
v_call: TRBV7-2
d_call: TRBD2
clone_size: many
cdr3_aa: CASSLWPAGGYTDTQYF
cdr3_nt: TGTGCCAGCAGCTTATGGCCAGCGGGAGGTTACACAGATACGCAGTATTTT

j_call: TRBJ2-7
v_call: TRBV7-2
d_call: TRBD1
clone_size: NA
cdr3_aa: CASRSGQAINYEQYF
cdr3_nt: TGTGCCAGCAGGTCCGGACAGGCGATAAACTACGAGCAGTACTTC

j_call: TRBJ2-7
v_call: TRBV30
d_call: NA
clone_size: few
cdr3_aa: CAWSRDGGSYEQYF
cdr3_nt: TGTGCCTGGTCCCGGGACGGTGGATCTTACGAGCAGTACTTC

j_call: TRBJ2-7
v_call: TRBV20-1
d_call: TRBD2
clone_size: many
cdr3_aa: CSASSLAGVRGEQYF
cdr3_nt: TGCAGTGCTAGTAGTCTAGCGGGAGTTAGGGGCGAGCAGTACTTC

j_call: TRBJ2-1
v_call: TRBV5-1
d_call: TRBD1
clone_size: many
cdr3_aa: CASSPGQVYNEQFF
cdr3_nt: TGCGCCAGCAGCCCGGGACAGGTCTACAATGAGCAGTTCTTC

j_call: TRBJ2-3
v_call: TRBV5-4
d_call: NA
clone_size: many
cdr3_aa: CASSKPGTDTQYF
cdr3_nt: TGTGCCAGCAGTAAACCGGGCACAGATACGCAGTATTTT

j_call: TRBJ2-1
v_call: TRBV28
d_call: TRBD2
clone_size: many
cdr3_aa: CASSWGGPSYNEQFF
cdr3_nt: TGTGCCAGCAGTTGGGGAGGGCCAAGCTACAATGAGCAGTTCTTC

j_call: TRBJ1-2
v_call: TRBV6-2/TRBV6-3
d_call: NA
clone_size: few
cdr3_aa: CASSYSHTNRPGGYTF
cdr3_nt: TGTGCCAGCAGTTACTCGCACACCAACAGGCCCGGGGGCTACACCTTC

j_call: TRBJ2-5
v_call: TRBV12-3/TRBV12-4
d_call: NA
clone_size: NA
cdr3_aa: CASSFGQGGDQYF
cdr3_nt: TGTGCCAGCAGTTTTGGACAGGGAGGGGACCAGTACTTC

j_call: TRBJ1-4
v_call: TRBV7-9
d_call: NA
clone_size: NA
cdr3_aa: CASSVGKMEGEKLFF
cdr3_nt: TGTGCCAGCAGCGTCGGAAAAATGGAGGGGGAAAAACTGTTTTTT

j_call: TRBJ2-3
v_call: TRBV9
d_call: NA
clone_size: NA
cdr3_aa: CASSVERTSSTDTQYF
cdr3_nt: TGTGCCAGCAGCGTAGAGAGGACTTCTAGCACAGATACGCAGTATTTT

j_call: TRBJ2-2
v_call: TRBV7-9
d_call: TRBD1
clone_size: NA
cdr3_aa: CASGEQGAPTGELFF
cdr3_nt: TGTGCCAGCGGGGAACAGGGGGCGCCCACCGGGGAGCTGTTTTTT

j_call: TRBJ1-5
v_call: TRBV6-2/TRBV6-3
d_call: NA
clone_size: few
cdr3_aa: CASSHYHGRQAYNQPQHF
cdr3_nt: TGTGCCAGCAGCCACTACCACGGAAGACAGGCATATAATCAGCCCCAGCATTTT

j_call: TRBJ2-4
v_call: TRBV11-2
d_call: TRBD2
clone_size: NA
cdr3_aa: CASSLEGVGSGRTRNIQYF
cdr3_nt: TGTGCCAGCAGCTTAGAGGGGGTGGGAAGCGGGAGGACTAGGAACATTCAGTACTTC